This TCR beta chain was identified during a study of T cell repertoires in cytomegalovirus infection. Background on the study: In public TCR beta signatures, there were indications of both CMV infection and matching HLA type.

Findings of the study overall: Within the response measured ex vivo, HLA-C-restricted CMV-specific TCR beta clonotypes were dominant. Cumulative public TCR beta family frequency identified CMV carriers with the relevant HLA.

In its sample, this clonotype was seen a few times. Its antigen is not identified. This CDR3 spans 18 amino acids. V lost 2 bases and J lost 1, with 19 bases in between. TCRdb analysed the reads with MiXCR anew, one entry per CDR3 protein. The table lists hundreds of thousands of distinct CDR3 sequences, 15% to 20% of them singletons, with approximately 12% in the top ten. The chain has TRBV23-1 and TRBJ2-3; D is unresolved. TRBV23-1 is an open reading frame, and its role is uncertain. Sequencing was done on a sample of PBMCs. The origin of this receptor is a human donor in good health (CMV status not recorded). Some clones in this sample may be carry-over from other donors' samples. The CDR3 spells CASSQPHRWVECTDTQYF. The CDR3 bases are TGCGCCAGCAGTCAACCCCATCGGTGGGTGGAGTGCACAGATACGCAGTATTTT.